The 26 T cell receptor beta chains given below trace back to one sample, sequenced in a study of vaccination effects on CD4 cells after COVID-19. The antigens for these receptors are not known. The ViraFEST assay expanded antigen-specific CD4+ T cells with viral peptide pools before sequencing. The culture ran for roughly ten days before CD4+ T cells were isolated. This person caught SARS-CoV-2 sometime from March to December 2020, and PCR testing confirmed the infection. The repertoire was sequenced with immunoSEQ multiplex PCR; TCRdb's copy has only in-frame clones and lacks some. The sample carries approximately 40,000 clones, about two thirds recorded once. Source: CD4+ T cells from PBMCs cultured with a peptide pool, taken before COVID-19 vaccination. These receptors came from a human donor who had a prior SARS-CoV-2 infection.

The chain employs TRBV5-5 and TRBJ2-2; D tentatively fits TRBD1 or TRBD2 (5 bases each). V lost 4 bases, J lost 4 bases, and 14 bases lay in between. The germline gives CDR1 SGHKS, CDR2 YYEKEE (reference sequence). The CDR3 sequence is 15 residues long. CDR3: CASSEREGVTGELFF. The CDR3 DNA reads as TGTGCCAGCAGCGAACGGGAAGGGGTCACCGGGGAGCTGTTTTTT. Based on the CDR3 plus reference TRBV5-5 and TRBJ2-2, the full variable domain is DAGVTQSPTHLIKTRGQQVTLRCSPISGHKSVSWYQQVLGQGPQFIFQYYEKEERGRGNFPDRFSARQFPNYSSELNVNALLLGDSALYLCASSEREGVTGELFFGEGSRLTVL.

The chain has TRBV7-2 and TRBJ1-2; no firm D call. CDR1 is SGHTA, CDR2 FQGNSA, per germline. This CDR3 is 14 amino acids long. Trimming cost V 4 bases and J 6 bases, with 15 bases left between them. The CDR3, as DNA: TGTGCCAGCAGCTACCGGACTCTCTCGGATGGCTACACCTTC. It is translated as CASSYRTLSDGYTF.

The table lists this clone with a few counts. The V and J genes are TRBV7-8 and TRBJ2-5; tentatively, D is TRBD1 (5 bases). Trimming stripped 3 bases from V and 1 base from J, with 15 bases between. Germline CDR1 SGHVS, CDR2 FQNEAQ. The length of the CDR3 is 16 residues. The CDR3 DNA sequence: TGTGCCAGCAGCTTGTCAGACAGAAACAGCCAAGAGACCCAGTACTTC. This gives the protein CASSLSDRNSQETQYF.

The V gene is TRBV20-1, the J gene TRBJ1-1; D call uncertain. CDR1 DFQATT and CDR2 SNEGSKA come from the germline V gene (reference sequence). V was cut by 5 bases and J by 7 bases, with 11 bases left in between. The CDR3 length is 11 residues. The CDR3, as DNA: TGCAGTGCTCGGGCTGGCTTTGAAGCTTTCTTT. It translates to CSARAGFEAFF.

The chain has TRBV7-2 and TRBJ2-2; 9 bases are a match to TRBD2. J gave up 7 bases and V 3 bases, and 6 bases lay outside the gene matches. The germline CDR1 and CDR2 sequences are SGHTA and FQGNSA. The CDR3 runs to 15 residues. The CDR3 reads CASSLFMRGGGELFF. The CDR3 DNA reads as TGTGCCAGCAGCTTGTTTATGCGGGGGGGCGGGGAGCTGTTTTTT.

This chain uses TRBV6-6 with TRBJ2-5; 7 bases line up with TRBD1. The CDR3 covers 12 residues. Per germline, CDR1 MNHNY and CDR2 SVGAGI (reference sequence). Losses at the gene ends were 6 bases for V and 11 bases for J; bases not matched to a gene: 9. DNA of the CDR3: TGTGCCAGCAGCCCCGGGGACAGACGGCAGTACTTC. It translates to CASSPGDRRQYF.

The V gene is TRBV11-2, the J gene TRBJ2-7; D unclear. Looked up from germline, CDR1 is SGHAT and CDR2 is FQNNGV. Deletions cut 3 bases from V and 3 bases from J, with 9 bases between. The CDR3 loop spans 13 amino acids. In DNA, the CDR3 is TGTGCCAGCAGCTTTACAGCTGACTACGAGCAGTACTTC. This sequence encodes CASSFTADYEQYF.

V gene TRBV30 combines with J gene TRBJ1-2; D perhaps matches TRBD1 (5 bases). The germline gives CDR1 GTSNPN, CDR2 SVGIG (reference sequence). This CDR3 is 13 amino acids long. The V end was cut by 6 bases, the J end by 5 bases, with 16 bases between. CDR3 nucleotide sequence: TGTGCCTGCCAATCAACGAGGGGATATGGCTACACCTTC. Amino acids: CACQSTRGYGYTF.

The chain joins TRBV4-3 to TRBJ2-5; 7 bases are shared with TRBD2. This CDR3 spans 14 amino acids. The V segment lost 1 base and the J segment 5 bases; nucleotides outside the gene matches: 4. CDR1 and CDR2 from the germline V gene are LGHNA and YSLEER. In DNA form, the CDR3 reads TGCGCCAGCAGCCAAGGCTGGGAGGGGGAGACCCAGTACTTC. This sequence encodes CASSQGWEGETQYF.

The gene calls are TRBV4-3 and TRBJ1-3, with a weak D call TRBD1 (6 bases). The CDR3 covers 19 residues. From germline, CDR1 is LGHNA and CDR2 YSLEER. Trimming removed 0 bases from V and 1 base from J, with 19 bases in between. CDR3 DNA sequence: TGCGCCAGCAGCCAAGACGCCTCACAGGGACGTCTATCTGGAAACACCATATATTTT. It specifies CASSQDASQGRLSGNTIYF.

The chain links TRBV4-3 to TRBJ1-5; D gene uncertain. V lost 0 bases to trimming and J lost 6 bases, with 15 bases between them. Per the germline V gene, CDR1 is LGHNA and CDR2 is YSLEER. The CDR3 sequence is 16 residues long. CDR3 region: CASSQDFRQASQPQHF. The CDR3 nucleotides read TGCGCCAGCAGCCAAGACTTTCGGCAGGCATCTCAGCCCCAGCATTTT.

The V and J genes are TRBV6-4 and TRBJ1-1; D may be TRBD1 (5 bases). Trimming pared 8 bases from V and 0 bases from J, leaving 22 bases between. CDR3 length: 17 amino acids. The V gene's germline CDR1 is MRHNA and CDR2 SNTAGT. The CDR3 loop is CASPRGASPNLNTEAFF. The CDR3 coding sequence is TGTGCCAGCCCACGAGGGGCCTCTCCCAATTTGAACACTGAAGCTTTCTTT.

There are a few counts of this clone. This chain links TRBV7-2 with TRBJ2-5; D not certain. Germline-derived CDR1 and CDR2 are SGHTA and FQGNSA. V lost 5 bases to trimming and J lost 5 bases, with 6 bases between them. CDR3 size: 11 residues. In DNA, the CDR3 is TGTGCCAGCAGCGTACAGGAGACCCAGTACTTC. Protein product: CASSVQETQYF.

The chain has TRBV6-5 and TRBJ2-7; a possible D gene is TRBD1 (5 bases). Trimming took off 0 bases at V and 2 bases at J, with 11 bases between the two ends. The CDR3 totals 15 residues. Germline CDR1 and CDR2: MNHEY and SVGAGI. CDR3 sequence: CASSYSPARAYEQYF. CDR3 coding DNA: TGTGCCAGCAGTTACTCTCCCGCCAGGGCCTACGAGCAGTACTTC.

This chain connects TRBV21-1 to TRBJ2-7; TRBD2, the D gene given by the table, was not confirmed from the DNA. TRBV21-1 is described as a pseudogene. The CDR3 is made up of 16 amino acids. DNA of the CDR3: TGTGCCAGCAGCAAAAAACAAGCGGGAGGTATCCACGAGCAGTACTTC. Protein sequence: CASSKKQAGGIHEQYF.

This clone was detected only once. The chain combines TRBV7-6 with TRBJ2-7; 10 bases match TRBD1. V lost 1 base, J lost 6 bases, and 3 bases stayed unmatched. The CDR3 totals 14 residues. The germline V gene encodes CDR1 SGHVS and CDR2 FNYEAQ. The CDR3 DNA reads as TGTGCCAGCAGCTTAGGCGGGACAGGGGTCGAGCAGTACTTC. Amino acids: CASSLGGTGVEQYF.

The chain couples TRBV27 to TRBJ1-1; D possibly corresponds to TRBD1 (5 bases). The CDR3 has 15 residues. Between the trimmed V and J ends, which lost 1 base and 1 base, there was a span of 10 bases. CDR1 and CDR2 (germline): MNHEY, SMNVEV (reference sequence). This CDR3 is CASSLFGTPNTEAFF. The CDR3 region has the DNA TGTGCCAGCAGTTTATTCGGGACGCCGAACACTGAAGCTTTCTTT.

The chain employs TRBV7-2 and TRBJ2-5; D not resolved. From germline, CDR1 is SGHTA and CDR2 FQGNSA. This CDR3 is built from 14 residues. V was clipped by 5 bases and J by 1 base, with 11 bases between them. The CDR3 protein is CASSPGNSQETQYF. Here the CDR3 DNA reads TGTGCCAGCAGCCCCGGTAACAGCCAAGAGACCCAGTACTTC. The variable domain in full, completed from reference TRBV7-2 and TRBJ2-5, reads GAGVSQSPSNKVTEKGKDVELRCDPISGHTALYWYRQSLGQGLEFLIYFQGNSAPDKSGLPSDRFSAERTGGSVSTLTIQRTQQEDSAVYLCASSPGNSQETQYFGPGTRLLVL.

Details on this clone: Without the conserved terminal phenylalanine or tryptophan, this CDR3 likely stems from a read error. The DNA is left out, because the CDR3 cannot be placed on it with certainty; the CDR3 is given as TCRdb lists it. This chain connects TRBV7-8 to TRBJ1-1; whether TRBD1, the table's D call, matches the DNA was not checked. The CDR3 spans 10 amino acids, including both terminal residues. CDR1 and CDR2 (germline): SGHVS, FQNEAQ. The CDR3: CASSFVQADK.

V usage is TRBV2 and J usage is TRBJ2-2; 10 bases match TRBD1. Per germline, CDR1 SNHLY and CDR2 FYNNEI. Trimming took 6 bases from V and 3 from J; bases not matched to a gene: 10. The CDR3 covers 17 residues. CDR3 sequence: CASRRTGGVLYTGELFF. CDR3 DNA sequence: TGTGCCAGCAGGAGGACAGGGGGTGTCTTGTACACCGGGGAGCTGTTTTTT.

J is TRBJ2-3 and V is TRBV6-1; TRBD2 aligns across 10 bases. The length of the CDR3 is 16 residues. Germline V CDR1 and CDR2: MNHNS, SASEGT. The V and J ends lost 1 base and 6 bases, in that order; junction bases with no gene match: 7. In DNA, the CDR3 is TGTGCCAGCAGTGAAGGGGGAGCGGGAGGGCCCGATACGCAGTATTTT. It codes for CASSEGGAGGPDTQYF.

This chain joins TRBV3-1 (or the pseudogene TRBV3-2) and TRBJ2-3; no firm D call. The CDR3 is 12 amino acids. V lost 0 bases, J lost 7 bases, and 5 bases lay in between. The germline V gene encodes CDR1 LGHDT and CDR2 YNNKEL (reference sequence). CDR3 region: CASSQERHTQYF. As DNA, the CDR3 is TGTGCCAGCAGCCAAGAACGACATACGCAGTATTTT.

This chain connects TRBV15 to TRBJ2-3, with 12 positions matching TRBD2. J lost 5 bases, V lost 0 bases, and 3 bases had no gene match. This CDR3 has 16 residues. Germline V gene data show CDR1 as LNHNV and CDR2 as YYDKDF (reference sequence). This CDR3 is CATSRDLAGGVDTQYF. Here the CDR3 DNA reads TGTGCCACCAGCAGAGATCTAGCGGGGGGGGTAGATACGCAGTATTTT.

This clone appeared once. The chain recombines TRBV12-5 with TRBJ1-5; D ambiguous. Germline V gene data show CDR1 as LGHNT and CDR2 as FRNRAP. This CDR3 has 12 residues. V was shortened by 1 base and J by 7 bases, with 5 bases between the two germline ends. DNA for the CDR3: TGTGCTAGTGGTTTGGGCGGGCAGCCCCAGCATTTT. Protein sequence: CASGLGGQPQHF. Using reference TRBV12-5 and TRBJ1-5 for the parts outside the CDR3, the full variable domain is DARVTQTPRHKVTEMGQEVTMRCQPILGHNTVFWYRQTMMQGLELLAYFRNRAPLDDSGMPKDRFSAEMPDATLATLKIQPSEPRDSAVYFCASGLGGQPQHFGDGTRLSIL.

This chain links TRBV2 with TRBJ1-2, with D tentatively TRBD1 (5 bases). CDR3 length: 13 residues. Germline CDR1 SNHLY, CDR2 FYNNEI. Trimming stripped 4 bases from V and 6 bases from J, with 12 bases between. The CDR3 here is CASSVGREDGYTF. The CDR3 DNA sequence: TGTGCCAGCAGTGTGGGGCGCGAGGATGGCTACACCTTC.

In DNA form, the CDR3 reads TGTGCCAGCAGTGAAGGCGGAATCACCTACGAGCAGTACTTC. This codes for CASSEGGITYEQYF. The chain couples TRBV2 to TRBJ2-7; D is undetermined. Germline-derived CDR1 and CDR2 are SNHLY and FYNNEI. The CDR3 is 14 amino acids. V gave up 1 base and J gave up 2 bases, with 9 bases separating them.